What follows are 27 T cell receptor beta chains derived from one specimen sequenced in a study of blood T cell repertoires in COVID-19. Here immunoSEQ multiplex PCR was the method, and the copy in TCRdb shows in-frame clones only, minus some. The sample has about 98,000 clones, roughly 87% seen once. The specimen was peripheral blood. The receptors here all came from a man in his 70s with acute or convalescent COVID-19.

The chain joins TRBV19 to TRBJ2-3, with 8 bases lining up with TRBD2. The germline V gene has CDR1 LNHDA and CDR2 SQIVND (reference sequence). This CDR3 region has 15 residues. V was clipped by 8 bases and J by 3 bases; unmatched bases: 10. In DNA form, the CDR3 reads TGTGCCAGTGGTGCGAGCGGGGGAGAAACAGATACGCAGTATTTT. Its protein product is CASGASGGETDTQYF.

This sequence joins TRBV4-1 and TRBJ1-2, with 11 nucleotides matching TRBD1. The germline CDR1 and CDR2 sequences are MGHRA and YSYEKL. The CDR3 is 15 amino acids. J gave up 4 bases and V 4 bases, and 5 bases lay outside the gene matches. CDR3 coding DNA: TGCGCCAGCAGCCTAGTTGGGACAGGGGGCTATGGCTACACCTTC. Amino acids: CASSLVGTGGYGYTF.

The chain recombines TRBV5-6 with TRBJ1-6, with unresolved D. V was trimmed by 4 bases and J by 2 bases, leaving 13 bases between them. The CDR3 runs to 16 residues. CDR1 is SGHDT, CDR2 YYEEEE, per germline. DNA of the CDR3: TGTGCCAGCAGCCTGGGTAGAGGGACCTATAATTCACCCCTCCACTTT. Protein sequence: CASSLGRGTYNSPLHF.

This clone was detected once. Here the CDR3 DNA reads TGCGCCAGCAGCTTGGGTCACACCACAGATACGCAGTATTTT. Translating it yields CASSLGHTTDTQYF. The chain combines TRBV5-1 with TRBJ2-3; D remains unclear. Germline loops: CDR1 SGHRS, CDR2 YFSETQ. This CDR3 is built from 14 residues. V lost 0 bases and J 2 bases, leaving 7 bases between the germline ends.

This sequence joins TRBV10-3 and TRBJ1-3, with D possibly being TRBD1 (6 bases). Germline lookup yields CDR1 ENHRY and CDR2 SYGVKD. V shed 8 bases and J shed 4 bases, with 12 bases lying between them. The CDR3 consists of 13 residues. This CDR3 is CAIGQGSGNTIYF. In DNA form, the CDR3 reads TGTGCCATCGGTCAGGGGAGCGGAAACACCATATATTTT.

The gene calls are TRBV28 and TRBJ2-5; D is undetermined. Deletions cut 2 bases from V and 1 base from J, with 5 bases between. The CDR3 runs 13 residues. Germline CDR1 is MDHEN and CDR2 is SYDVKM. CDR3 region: CASSLSSQETQYF. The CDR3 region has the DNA TGTGCCAGCAGTTTAAGTAGCCAAGAGACCCAGTACTTC.

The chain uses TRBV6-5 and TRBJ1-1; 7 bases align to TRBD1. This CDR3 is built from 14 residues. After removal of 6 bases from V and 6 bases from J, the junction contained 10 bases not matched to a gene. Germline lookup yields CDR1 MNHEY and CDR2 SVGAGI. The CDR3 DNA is TGTGCCAGCAGCAACAGGGGAAGGAGCCCTGAAGCTTTCTTT. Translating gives CASSNRGRSPEAFF.

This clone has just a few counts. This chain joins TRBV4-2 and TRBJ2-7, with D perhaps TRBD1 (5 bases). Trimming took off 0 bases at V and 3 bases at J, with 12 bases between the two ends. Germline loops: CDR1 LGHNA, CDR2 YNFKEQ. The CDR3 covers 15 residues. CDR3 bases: TGTGCCAGCAGCCAAGAATCGACAGCCATCTACGAGCAGTACTTC. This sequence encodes CASSQESTAIYEQYF.

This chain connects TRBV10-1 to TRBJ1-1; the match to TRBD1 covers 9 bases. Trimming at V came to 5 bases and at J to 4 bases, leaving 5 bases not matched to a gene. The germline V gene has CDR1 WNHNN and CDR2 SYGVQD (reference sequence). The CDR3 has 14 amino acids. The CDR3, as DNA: TGCGCCAGCAGTCGGGACAGGGTGGGCACTGAAGCTTTCTTT. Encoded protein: CASSRDRVGTEAFF.

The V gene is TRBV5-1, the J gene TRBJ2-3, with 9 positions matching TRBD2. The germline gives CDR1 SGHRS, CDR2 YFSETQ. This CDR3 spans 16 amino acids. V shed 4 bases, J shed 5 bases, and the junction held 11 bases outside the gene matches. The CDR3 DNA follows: TGCGCCAGCAGCCCCATACTAGCGGGTAATAGAGATACGCAGTATTTT. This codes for CASSPILAGNRDTQYF.

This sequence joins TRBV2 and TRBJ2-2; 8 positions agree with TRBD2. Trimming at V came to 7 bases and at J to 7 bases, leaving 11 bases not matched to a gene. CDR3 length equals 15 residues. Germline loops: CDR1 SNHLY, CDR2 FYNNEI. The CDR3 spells CASTGRPGGIGELFF. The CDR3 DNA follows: TGTGCCAGCACCGGACGCCCGGGGGGGATCGGGGAGCTGTTTTTT.

DNA of the CDR3: TGTGCCAGCAGCTTGACGCCCAACACTGGAAACACCATATATTTT. This sequence encodes CASSLTPNTGNTIYF. The chain has TRBV5-4 and TRBJ1-3; D remains ambiguous. Germline V CDR1 and CDR2: SGHNT, YYREEE (reference sequence). The CDR3 sequence is 15 residues long. The V end lost 1 base, the J end lost 2 bases, and 10 bases lay between the germline ends.

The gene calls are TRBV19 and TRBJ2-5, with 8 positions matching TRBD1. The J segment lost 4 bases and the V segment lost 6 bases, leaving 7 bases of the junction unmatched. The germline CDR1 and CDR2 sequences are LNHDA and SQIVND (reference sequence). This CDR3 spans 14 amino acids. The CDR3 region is CASSKTGVGETQYF. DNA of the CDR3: TGTGCCAGTAGCAAGACAGGGGTTGGAGAGACCCAGTACTTC.

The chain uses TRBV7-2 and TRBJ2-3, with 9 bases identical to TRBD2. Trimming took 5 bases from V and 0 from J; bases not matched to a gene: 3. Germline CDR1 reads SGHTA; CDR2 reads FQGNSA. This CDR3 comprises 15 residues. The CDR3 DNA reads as TGTGCCAGCAGCATCCTAGCGGGGAGCACAGATACGCAGTATTTT. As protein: CASSILAGSTDTQYF. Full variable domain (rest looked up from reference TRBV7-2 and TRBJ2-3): GAGVSQSPSNKVTEKGKDVELRCDPISGHTALYWYRQSLGQGLEFLIYFQGNSAPDKSGLPSDRFSAERTGGSVSTLTIQRTQQEDSAVYLCASSILAGSTDTQYFGPGTRLTVL.

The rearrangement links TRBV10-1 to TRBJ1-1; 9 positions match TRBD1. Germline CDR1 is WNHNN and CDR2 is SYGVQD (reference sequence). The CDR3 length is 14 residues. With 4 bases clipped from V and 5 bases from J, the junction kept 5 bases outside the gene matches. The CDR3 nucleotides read TGCGCCAGCAGTGCCTTACAGGGGGCAACTGAAGCTTTCTTT. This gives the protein CASSALQGATEAFF.

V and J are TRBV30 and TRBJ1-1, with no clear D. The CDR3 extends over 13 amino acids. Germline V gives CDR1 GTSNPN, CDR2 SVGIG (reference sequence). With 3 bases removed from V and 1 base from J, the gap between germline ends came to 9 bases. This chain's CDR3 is CAWRLRENTEAFF. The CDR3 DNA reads TGTGCCTGGAGGTTACGGGAGAACACTGAAGCTTTCTTT.

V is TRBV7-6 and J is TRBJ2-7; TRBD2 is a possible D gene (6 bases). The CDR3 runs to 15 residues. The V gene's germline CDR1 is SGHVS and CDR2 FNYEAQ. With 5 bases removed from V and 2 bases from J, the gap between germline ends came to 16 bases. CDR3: CASSPRARGTYEQYF. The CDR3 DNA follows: TGTGCCAGCAGCCCTAGGGCCCGGGGGACCTACGAGCAGTACTTC.

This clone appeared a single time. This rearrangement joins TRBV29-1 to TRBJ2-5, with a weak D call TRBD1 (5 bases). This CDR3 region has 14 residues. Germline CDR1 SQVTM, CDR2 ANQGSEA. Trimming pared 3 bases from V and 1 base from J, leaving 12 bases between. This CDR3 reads CSVELLGAQETQYF. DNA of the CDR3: TGCAGCGTTGAGCTTCTAGGGGCCCAAGAGACCCAGTACTTC.

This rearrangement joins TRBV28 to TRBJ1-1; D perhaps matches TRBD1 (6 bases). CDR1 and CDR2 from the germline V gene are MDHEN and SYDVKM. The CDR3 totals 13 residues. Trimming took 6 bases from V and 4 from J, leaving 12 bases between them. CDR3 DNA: TGTGCCAGCAGGATTCAGGGGCGCACTGAAGCTTTCTTT. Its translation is CASRIQGRTEAFF. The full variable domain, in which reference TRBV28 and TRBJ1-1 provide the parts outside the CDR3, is DVKVTQSSRYLVKRTGEKVFLECVQDMDHENMFWYRQDPGLGLRLIYFSYDVKMKEKGDIPEGYSVSREKKERFSLILESASTNQTSMYLCASRIQGRTEAFFGQGTRLTVV.

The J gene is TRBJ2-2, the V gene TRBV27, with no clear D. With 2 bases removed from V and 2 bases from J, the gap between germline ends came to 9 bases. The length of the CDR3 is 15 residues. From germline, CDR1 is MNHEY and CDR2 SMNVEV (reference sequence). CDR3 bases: TGTGCCAGCAGTTTACTAGGCAGTAACACCGGGGAGCTGTTTTTT. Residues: CASSLLGSNTGELFF.

This CDR3 is CASSKSGGDSTDTQYF. CDR3 DNA: TGTGCCAGCAGCAAAAGCGGGGGGGATAGCACAGATACGCAGTATTTT. V is TRBV7-9 and J is TRBJ2-3; 10 nucleotides align to TRBD2. Germline values: CDR1 SEHNR, CDR2 FQNEAQ (reference sequence). Trimming cost V 5 bases and J 0 bases; bases outside gene matches: 5. CDR3 size: 16 residues.

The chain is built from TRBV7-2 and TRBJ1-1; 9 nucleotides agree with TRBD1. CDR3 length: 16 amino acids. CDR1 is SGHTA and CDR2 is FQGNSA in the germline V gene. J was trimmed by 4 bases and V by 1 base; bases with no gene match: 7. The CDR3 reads CASSLEGRTGATEAFF. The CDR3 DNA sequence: TGTGCCAGCAGCTTAGAGGGCCGGACAGGGGCCACTGAAGCTTTCTTT.

CDR3 protein: CASSPLREGPAGELFF. The CDR3 DNA reads as TGTGCCAGTAGCCCTCTCAGGGAGGGGCCGGCCGGGGAGCTGTTTTTT. The J gene is TRBJ2-2, the V gene TRBV19; TRBD2 matches at 7 bases. This CDR3 has 16 amino acids. Trimming took 6 bases from V and 6 from J; bases not matched to a gene: 13. Germline CDR1 is LNHDA and CDR2 is SQIVND (reference sequence).

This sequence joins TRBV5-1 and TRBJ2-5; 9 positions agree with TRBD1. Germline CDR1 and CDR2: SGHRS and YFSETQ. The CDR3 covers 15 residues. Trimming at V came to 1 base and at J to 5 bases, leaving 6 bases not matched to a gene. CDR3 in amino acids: CASSLWGQGEETQYF. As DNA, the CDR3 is TGCGCCAGCAGCTTGTGGGGACAGGGTGAGGAGACCCAGTACTTC.

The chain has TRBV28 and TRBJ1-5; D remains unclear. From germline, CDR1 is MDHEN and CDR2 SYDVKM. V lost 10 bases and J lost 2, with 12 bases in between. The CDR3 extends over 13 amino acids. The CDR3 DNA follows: TGTGCCAAAGTCAGGTCGGGCAATCAGCCCCAGCATTTT. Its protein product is CAKVRSGNQPQHF.

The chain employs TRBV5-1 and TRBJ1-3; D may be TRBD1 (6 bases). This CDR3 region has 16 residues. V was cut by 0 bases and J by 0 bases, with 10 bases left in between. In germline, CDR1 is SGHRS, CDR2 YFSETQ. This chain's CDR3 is CASSLAGQYSGNTIYF. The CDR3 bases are TGCGCCAGCAGCTTGGCCGGACAGTACTCTGGAAACACCATATATTTT.

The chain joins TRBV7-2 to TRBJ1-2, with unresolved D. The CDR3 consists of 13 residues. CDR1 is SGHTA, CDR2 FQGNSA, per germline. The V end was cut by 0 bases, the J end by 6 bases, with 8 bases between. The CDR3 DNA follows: TGTGCCAGCAGCTTAGCCGGGGTCGATGGCTACACCTTC. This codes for CASSLAGVDGYTF.